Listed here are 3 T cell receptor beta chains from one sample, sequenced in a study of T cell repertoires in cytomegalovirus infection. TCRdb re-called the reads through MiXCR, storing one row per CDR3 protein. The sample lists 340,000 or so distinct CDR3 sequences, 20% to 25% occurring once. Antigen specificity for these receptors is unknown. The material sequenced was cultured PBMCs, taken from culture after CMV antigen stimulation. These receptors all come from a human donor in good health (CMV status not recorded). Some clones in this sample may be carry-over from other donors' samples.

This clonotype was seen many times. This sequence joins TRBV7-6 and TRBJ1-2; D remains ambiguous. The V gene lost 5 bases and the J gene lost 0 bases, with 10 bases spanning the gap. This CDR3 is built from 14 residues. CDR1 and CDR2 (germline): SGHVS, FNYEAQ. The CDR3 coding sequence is TGTGCCAGCAGCCCAGGAGAAGCTAACTATGGCTACACCTTC. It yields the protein CASSPGEANYGYTF. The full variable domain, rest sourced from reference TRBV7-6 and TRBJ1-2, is GAGVSQSPRYKVTKRGQDVALRCDPISGHVSLYWYRQALGQGPEFLTYFNYEAQQDKSGLPNDRFSAERPEGSISTLTIQRTEQRDSAMYRCASSPGEANYGYTFGSGTRLTVV.

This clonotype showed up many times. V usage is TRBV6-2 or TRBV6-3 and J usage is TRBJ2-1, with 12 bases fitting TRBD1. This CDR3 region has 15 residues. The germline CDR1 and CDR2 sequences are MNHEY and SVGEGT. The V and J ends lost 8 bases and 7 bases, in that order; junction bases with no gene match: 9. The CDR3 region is CASGDGTGGRNEQFF. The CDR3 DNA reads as TGTGCCAGCGGCGACGGGACAGGGGGCCGAAATGAGCAGTTCTTC.

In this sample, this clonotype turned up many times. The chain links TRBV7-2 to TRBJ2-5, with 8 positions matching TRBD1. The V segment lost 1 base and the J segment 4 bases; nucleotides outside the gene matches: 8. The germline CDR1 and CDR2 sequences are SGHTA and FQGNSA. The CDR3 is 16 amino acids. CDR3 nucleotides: TGTGCCAGCAGCTTAGGGGGGACAGGCGGGACAGAGACCCAGTACTTC. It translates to CASSLGGTGGTETQYF.